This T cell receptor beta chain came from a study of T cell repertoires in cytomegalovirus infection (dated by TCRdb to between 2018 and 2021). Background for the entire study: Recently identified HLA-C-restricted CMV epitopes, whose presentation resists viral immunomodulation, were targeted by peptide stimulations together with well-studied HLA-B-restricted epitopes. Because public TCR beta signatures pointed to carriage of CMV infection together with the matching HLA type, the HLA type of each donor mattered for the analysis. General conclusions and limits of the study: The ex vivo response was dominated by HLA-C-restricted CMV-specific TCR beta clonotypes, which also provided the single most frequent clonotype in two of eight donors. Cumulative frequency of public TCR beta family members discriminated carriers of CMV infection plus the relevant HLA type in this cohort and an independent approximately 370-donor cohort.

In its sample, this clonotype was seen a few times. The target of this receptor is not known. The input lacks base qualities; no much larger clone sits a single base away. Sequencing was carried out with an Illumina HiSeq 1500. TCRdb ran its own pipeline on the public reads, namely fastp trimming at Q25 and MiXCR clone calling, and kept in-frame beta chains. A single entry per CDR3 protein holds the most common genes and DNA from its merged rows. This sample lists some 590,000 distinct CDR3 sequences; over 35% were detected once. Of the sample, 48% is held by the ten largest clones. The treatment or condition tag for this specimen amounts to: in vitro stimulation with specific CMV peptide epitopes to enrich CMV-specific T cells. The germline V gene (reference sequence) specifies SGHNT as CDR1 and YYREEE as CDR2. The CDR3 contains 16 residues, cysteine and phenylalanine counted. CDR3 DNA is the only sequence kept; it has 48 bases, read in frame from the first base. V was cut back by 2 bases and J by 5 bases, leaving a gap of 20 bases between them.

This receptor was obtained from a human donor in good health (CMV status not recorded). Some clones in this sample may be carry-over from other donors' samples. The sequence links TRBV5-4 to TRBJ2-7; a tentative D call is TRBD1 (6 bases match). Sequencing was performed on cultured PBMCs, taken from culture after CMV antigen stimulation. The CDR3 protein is CASSFRPAGASHEQYF. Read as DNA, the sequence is TGTGCCAGCAGCTTTAGGCCTGCAGGGGCCTCACACGAGCAGTACTTC. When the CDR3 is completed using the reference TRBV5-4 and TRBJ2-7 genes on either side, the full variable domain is ETGVTQSPTHLIKTRGQQVTLRCSSQSGHNTVSWYQQALGQGPQFIFQYYREEENGRGNFPPRFSGLQFPNYSSELNVNALELDDSALYLCASSFRPAGASHEQYFGPGTRLTVT.